This T cell receptor beta chain is drawn from a study of OX40 agonist ivuxolimab in advanced cancers. The assay was immunoSEQ multiplex PCR, and TCRdb's table has in-frame clones only and misses some. The top ten hold around 6.6% of the sample, which has tens of thousands of clones, over 75% seen once. Study conclusions and caveats: CD8+ T cells averaged more expanded clones than CD4+. Clones of CD4+ and CD8+ blood T cells grew by week 6 at doses of 0.1 to 3.0 mg/kg.

The CDR3 sequence is 15 residues long. Germline CDR1 reads SGHAT; CDR2 reads FQDESV (reference sequence). Trimming pared 7 bases from V and 2 bases from J, leaving 14 bases between. With baseline, cycle 4 day 1, and cycle 7 day 1 as timepoints, blood was sampled. In its sample, this clone was seen a few times. The antigen is undetermined. This chain connects TRBV11-1 to TRBJ2-2; D ambiguous. The clonotype was recovered from an adult with an advanced solid tumor such as melanoma, head and neck, liver or kidney cancer. The sequencing used CD4+ or CD8+ T cells sorted from blood, collected in a trial of the OX40 agonist ivuxolimab. In nucleotides, the CDR3 is TGTGCCAGCACCAAGAGATGGGGAAACACCGGGGAGCTGTTTTTT. Amino acid sequence: CASTKRWGNTGELFF.